A single sample is the source of the 12 T cell receptor beta chains below, sequenced in a study of shared clonotypes between healthy human individuals. Assay used: immunoSEQ multiplex PCR; TCRdb lists only in-frame clones, some missing. The sample carries over 2 million clones, approximately 95% recorded once. The material sequenced was naive CD4+ T cells sorted from blood. The subset: CD45RA+ positively selected. The receptors here all came from a man between 18 and 29 years old in good health.

CDR3 DNA: TGTGCCTGGAGGGCCCAGGGGTTGACCTACGAGCAGTACTTC. This encodes CAWRAQGLTYEQYF. The chain carries TRBV30 and TRBJ2-7; D is possibly TRBD1 (6 bases). Germline CDR1 reads GTSNPN; CDR2 reads SVGIG (reference sequence). Trimming shortened V by 3 bases and J by 2 bases, and 14 bases separated the two germline ends. The CDR3 is 14 residues long.

This chain joins TRBV5-1 and TRBJ2-5; 14 nucleotides line up with TRBD2. Looked up from germline, CDR1 is SGHRS and CDR2 is YFSETQ. The CDR3 totals 16 residues. V lost 4 bases, J lost 5 bases, and 7 bases stayed unmatched. This CDR3 is CASSPGLAGGLETQYF. The CDR3 nucleotides are TGCGCCAGCAGCCCTGGACTAGCGGGAGGCTTGGAGACCCAGTACTTC.

The chain employs TRBV28 and TRBJ1-2; D remains unclear. The CDR3 spans 14 residues. CDR1 is MDHEN, CDR2 SYDVKM, per germline. V lost 3 bases, J lost 5 bases, and 13 bases lay in between. The CDR3 DNA reads TGTGCCAGCAGTTTGAGGGCGGACCTTTATGGCTACACCTTC. Translated: CASSLRADLYGYTF.

The chain uses TRBV7-3 and TRBJ2-2; D not resolved. This CDR3 region has 12 residues. Looked up from germline, CDR1 is SGHTA and CDR2 is FQGTGA. Trimming stripped 6 bases from V and 5 bases from J, with 7 bases between. In nucleotides, the CDR3 is TGTGCCAGCAGGATAGGTACCGGGGAGCTGTTTTTT. It yields the protein CASRIGTGELFF.

V gene TRBV5-6 combines with J gene TRBJ1-1, with D tentatively TRBD1 (5 bases). There are 16 residues in the CDR3. CDR1 is SGHDT and CDR2 is YYEEEE in the germline V gene. The V end lost 3 bases, the J end lost 4 bases, and 19 bases lay between the germline ends. DNA for the CDR3: TGTGCCAGCAGCTCCGTTATCCAGGGTCGAGGCACTGAAGCTTTCTTT. This translates into CASSSVIQGRGTEAFF.

The rearrangement links TRBV10-3 to TRBJ1-3; 8 positions match TRBD1. This CDR3 has 15 amino acids. V was clipped by 4 bases and J by 4 bases; unmatched bases: 6. Germline CDR1 ENHRY, CDR2 SYGVKD. The CDR3: CAISASGGRGNTIYF. The DNA of the CDR3 is TGTGCCATCAGTGCCTCAGGGGGCCGGGGAAACACCATATATTTT.

This sequence joins TRBV6-9 and TRBJ2-1; D gene uncertain. This CDR3 spans 16 amino acids. Trimming took off 2 bases at V and 2 bases at J, with 13 bases between the two ends. The V gene's germline CDR1 is MNHGY and CDR2 SVAAGI. CDR3 nucleotide sequence: TGTGCCAGCAGTTATCCCCTCACCGTTCCCTACAATGAGCAGTTCTTC. It yields the protein CASSYPLTVPYNEQFF.

The chain is built from TRBV2 and TRBJ2-3; D not resolved. Germline CDR1 is SNHLY and CDR2 is FYNNEI. The CDR3 has 14 amino acids. V shed 2 bases and J shed 2 bases, with 8 bases lying between them. The CDR3 region is CASSEILFTDTQYF. As DNA, the CDR3 is TGTGCCAGCAGTGAAATCCTATTCACAGATACGCAGTATTTT.

The chain joins TRBV5-1 to TRBJ1-3; D gene unclear. The CDR3 is 12 amino acids. V gave up 6 bases and J gave up 0 bases, with 4 bases separating them. Germline V lookup: CDR1 SGHRS, CDR2 YFSETQ. The CDR3 DNA reads as TGCGCCAGCAAGGACTCTGGAAACACCATATATTTT. Protein product: CASKDSGNTIYF.

V is TRBV10-1 and J is TRBJ2-7; D may be TRBD2 (5 bases). V was clipped by 7 bases and J by 5 bases, with 12 bases between them. Germline V lookup: CDR1 WNHNN, CDR2 SYGVQD (reference sequence). This CDR3 is built from 12 residues. CDR3 protein: CASTPDLNEQYF. The CDR3 bases are TGCGCCAGCACCCCGGACTTGAACGAGCAGTACTTC.

This clone was counted a single time. The chain joins TRBV7-9 to TRBJ2-3; D is perhaps TRBD1 (5 bases). With 2 bases removed from V and 11 bases from J, the gap between germline ends came to 11 bases. The length of the CDR3 is 12 residues. In germline, CDR1 is SEHNR, CDR2 FQNEAQ (reference sequence). The DNA of the CDR3 is TGTGCCAGCAGCTTACAGGGCCTGGGGCAGTATTTT. Residues: CASSLQGLGQYF.

Of note for this clone: This sample also contains other DNA sequences that code for the same CDR3. The chain uses TRBV6-1 and TRBJ2-3, with TRBD1 matching 7 bases. The CDR3 covers 13 residues. J lost 1 base, V lost 6 bases, and 1 base had no gene match. Germline CDR1 and CDR2: MNHNS and SASEGT. The CDR3 here is CASRGTGTDTQYF. CDR3 bases: TGTGCCAGCAGGGGGACAGGCACAGATACGCAGTATTTT.